The clone carrying this TCR beta chain has more than one count but fewer than ten. Its antigen is unidentified. Researchers cut adjacent lung at least 2 cm from the tumor margin, and it showed no atypia. These data belong to a study of T cells in localized non-small cell lung cancer. Notes on the study in general: Researchers found a median 57 of the top 100 tumor clones in adjacent lung. Adjacent uninvolved lung tissue had the highest T cell clonality, exceeding tumor. Because sequencing included only one region (of the tumor), heterogeneity remains possible.

Profiled with immunoSEQ multiplex PCR; TCRdb holds only in-frame clones, not every one. In the table there are some 2,400 clones, around 18% of which are singletons. Germline V lookup: CDR1 SQVTM, CDR2 ANQGSEA. The CDR3 sequence is 14 residues long. The V and J ends lost 2 bases and 7 bases, in that order; junction bases with no gene match: 5. This TCR was recovered from a man between 40 and 69 years old with stage I squamous cell lung carcinoma. The material was normal lung tissue next to the tumor, obtained before any cancer treatment. The rearrangement uses TRBV29-1 and TRBJ2-1; 10 bases match TRBD2. This chain's CDR3 is CSVERAGGGNEQFF. The CDR3 coding sequence is TGCAGCGTTGAAAGAGCGGGAGGGGGGAATGAGCAGTTCTTC.